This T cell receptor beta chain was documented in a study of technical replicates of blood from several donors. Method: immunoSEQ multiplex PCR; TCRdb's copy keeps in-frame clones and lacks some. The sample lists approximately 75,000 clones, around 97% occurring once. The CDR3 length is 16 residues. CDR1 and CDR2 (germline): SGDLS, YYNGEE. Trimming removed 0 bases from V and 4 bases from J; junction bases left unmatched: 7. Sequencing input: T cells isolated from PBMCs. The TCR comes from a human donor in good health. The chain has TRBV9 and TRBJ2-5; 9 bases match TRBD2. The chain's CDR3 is CASSVGLAGVGETQYF. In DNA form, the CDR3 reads TGTGCCAGCAGCGTAGGTTTAGCGGGAGTTGGAGAGACCCAGTACTTC.